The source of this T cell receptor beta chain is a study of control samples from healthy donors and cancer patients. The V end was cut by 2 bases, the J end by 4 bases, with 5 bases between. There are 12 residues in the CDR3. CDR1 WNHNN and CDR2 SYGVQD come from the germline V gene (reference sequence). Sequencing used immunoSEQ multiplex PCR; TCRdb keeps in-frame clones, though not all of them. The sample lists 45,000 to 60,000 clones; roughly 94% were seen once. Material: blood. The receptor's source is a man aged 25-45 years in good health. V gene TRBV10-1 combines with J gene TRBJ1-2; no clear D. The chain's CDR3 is CASSEGPYGYTF. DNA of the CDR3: TGCGCCAGCAGTGAGGGGCCCTATGGCTACACCTTC.